The subject of this entry is one T cell receptor (beta chain). This entry belongs to a study of blood T cells in healthy people across ages. The V end was cut by 2 bases, the J end by 2 bases, with 16 bases between. The V gene's germline CDR1 is MGHDK and CDR2 SYGVNS. The CDR3 sequence is 16 residues long. Through a sample-barcoded 5' primer and a J-beta primer mix, a second PCR was run for roughly 7 to 11 cycles. Each of the cDNA molecules was tagged by a template-switch adaptor with 12 random nucleotides. TCRdb re-called the 5' RACE reads with MiXCR, one entry per CDR3 protein. The sample includes 750,000 or so distinct CDR3 sequences, approximately 25% seen only once; the top ten take 9.4%. Another study also made use of these data, one on T cells of mothers and their children. That investigation notes: Three healthy Caucasian mothers served as donors, and their six children did as well. Overlap measured in related mother-child pairs was slightly, non-significantly higher than in unrelated pairs. Across the analysis, no persistent microchimeric T cell clones were detected.

The clonotype originates from a boy younger than 18 in good health. Sequencing input: blood. The genes are TRBV25-1 and TRBJ2-7, with D uncertain. CDR3 bases: TGTGCCAGCAGTGAAGGCGGTGCAGGATCCACCTACGAGCAGTACTTC. It translates to CASSEGGAGSTYEQYF.